Below are 24 T cell receptor beta chains sequenced from a single sample in a study of T cell clonotyping in hematopoietic cell transplantation. Profiled with immunoSEQ multiplex PCR; TCRdb holds only in-frame clones, not every one. The sample gives tens of thousands of clones, roughly 95% of which show up once; about 1.8% is in the top ten. Time point here: recipient sample about 28 days before transplant, after cytoreduction. The sample in question was peripheral blood mononuclear cells, obtained before stem cell transplant. These receptors were obtained from a woman aged 50 to 60 with acute myeloid leukemia. Some clones in this sample may be carry-over from other donors' samples.

The rearrangement uses TRBV5-1 and TRBJ1-2; 7 nucleotides line up with TRBD1. The CDR3 runs 14 residues. Trimming took 3 bases from V and 8 from J; bases not matched to a gene: 10. CDR1 is SGHRS and CDR2 is YFSETQ in the germline V gene. The CDR3 is CASSWGQTLSGYTF. The CDR3 DNA reads as TGCGCCAGCAGCTGGGGACAGACTCTCTCGGGCTACACCTTC.

The V and J genes are TRBV10-1 and TRBJ1-6, with 10 nucleotides matching TRBD1. J gave up 4 bases and V 0 bases, and 12 bases lay outside the gene matches. CDR1 is WNHNN, CDR2 SYGVQD, per germline (reference sequence). The CDR3 spans 20 residues. This chain's CDR3 is CASSESPSGTGDHYNSPLHF. In nucleotides, the CDR3 is TGCGCCAGCAGTGAGTCTCCGTCCGGGACAGGGGACCATTATAATTCACCCCTCCACTTT.

The chain has TRBV5-4 and TRBJ1-3; no clear D. Trimming removed 1 base at V and 4 bases at J, with 9 bases between. This CDR3 comprises 14 residues. CDR1 and CDR2 (germline): SGHNT, YYREEE (reference sequence). The CDR3, as DNA: TGTGCCAGCAGCTTGAAAGGGTTCGGAAACACCATATATTTT. Protein product: CASSLKGFGNTIYF. The full variable domain, completed using reference TRBV5-4 and TRBJ1-3, is ETGVTQSPTHLIKTRGQQVTLRCSSQSGHNTVSWYQQALGQGPQFIFQYYREEENGRGNFPPRFSGLQFPNYSSELNVNALELDDSALYLCASSLKGFGNTIYFGEGSWLTVV.

The chain joins TRBV9 to TRBJ2-7; 8 bases agree with TRBD1. The CDR3 has 14 residues. Germline V lookup: CDR1 SGDLS, CDR2 YYNGEE. V was pared by 3 bases and J by 3 bases, with 5 bases of the junction left unmatched. CDR3: CASSAGTGNYEQYF. In DNA, the CDR3 is TGTGCCAGCAGCGCTGGGACAGGAAACTACGAGCAGTACTTC.

The chain is built from TRBV7-2 and TRBJ2-1; the D gene is possibly TRBD2 (5 bases). Trimming took off 0 bases at V and 7 bases at J, with 7 bases between the two ends. Germline V gene sequence: CDR1 SGHTA, CDR2 FQGNSA. This CDR3 comprises 13 residues. The DNA of the CDR3 is TGTGCCAGCAGCTTAGCATCGGGGAATGAGCAGTTCTTC. This sequence encodes CASSLASGNEQFF.

This sequence joins TRBV6-1 and TRBJ2-2; D perhaps matches TRBD1 (6 bases). Germline lookup yields CDR1 MNHNS and CDR2 SASEGT. This CDR3 comprises 16 residues. Trimming took 0 bases from V and 4 from J, leaving 12 bases between them. The chain's CDR3 is CASSEALRGGTGELFF. CDR3 sequence (DNA): TGTGCCAGCAGTGAAGCTCTAAGAGGGGGCACCGGGGAGCTGTTTTTT.

Here the CDR3 DNA reads TGTGCCAGCAGCGTAGGGGAGGGGCTAGTTCAGTACTTC. This sequence encodes CASSVGEGLVQYF. The chain combines TRBV9 with TRBJ2-4; TRBD2 aligns across 7 bases. The germline V gene encodes CDR1 SGDLS and CDR2 YYNGEE. With 0 bases clipped from V and 11 bases from J, the junction kept 5 bases outside the gene matches. The CDR3 totals 13 residues.

The chain combines TRBV5-5 with TRBJ1-5, with D possibly matching TRBD1 (5 bases). CDR1 and CDR2 (germline): SGHKS, YYEKEE (reference sequence). Trimming stripped 0 bases from V and 4 bases from J, with 11 bases between. This CDR3 region has 15 residues. CDR3 sequence reads: CASSLEGHRNQPQHF. The CDR3 nucleotides are TGTGCCAGCAGCTTGGAGGGGCACAGAAATCAGCCCCAGCATTTT.

This clone was recorded only once. J is TRBJ2-7 and V is TRBV2, with 8 bases lining up with TRBD2. With V trimmed by 8 bases and J by 3 bases, 6 bases remained unmatched. Germline loops: CDR1 SNHLY, CDR2 FYNNEI. The CDR3 consists of 13 residues. DNA for the CDR3: TGTGCCAGCGAGGTGGCGGGGGGCTACGAGCAGTACTTC. Translated, it gives CASEVAGGYEQYF.

V and J are TRBV1 and TRBJ2-7. TRBV1 is tagged as a pseudogene. The CDR3 has 15 amino acids. For the CDR3, the DNA is TGCACCAGCAGCCGCCACCCCTCCCCTCCCTACGAGCAGTACTTC. Translated, it gives CTSSRHPSPPYEQYF.

On this clone itself: This CDR3 is also generated by other DNA sequences in the sample. The chain joins TRBV29-1 to TRBJ2-7; 13 bases align to TRBD2. The CDR3 consists of 14 residues. In germline, CDR1 is SQVTM, CDR2 ANQGSEA. The J segment lost 4 bases and the V segment lost 6 bases, leaving 6 bases of the junction unmatched. The CDR3 is CSVSRTSGGYEQYF. CDR3 coding DNA: TGCAGCGTCAGCCGGACTAGCGGGGGTTACGAGCAGTACTTC.

The chain carries TRBV27 and TRBJ2-2; 9 nucleotides line up with TRBD1. Unmatched junction bases numbered 4, after V lost 6 bases and J lost 5 bases. CDR3 length: 14 amino acids. Germline V lookup: CDR1 MNHEY, CDR2 SMNVEV (reference sequence). This chain's CDR3 is CASRQGAGTGELFF. DNA of the CDR3: TGTGCCAGCAGACAGGGGGCGGGGACCGGGGAGCTGTTTTTT.

The chain recombines TRBV7-2 with TRBJ1-5; D unresolved. The CDR3 spans 13 residues. Germline V gives CDR1 SGHTA, CDR2 FQGNSA. Trimming stripped 4 bases from V and 2 bases from J, with 6 bases between. Written as DNA, the CDR3 is TGTGCCAGCAGCTCTCGAGGCAATCAGCCCCAGCATTTT. It is translated as CASSSRGNQPQHF. Together with reference TRBV7-2 and TRBJ1-5, the CDR3 gives the full variable domain: GAGVSQSPSNKVTEKGKDVELRCDPISGHTALYWYRQSLGQGLEFLIYFQGNSAPDKSGLPSDRFSAERTGGSVSTLTIQRTQQEDSAVYLCASSSRGNQPQHFGDGTRLSIL.

The V call is TRBV7-8, the J call TRBJ1-1, with D perhaps TRBD1 (6 bases). CDR3 length: 16 residues. In germline, CDR1 is SGHVS, CDR2 FQNEAQ. V was cut by 4 bases and J by 0 bases, with 15 bases left in between. The CDR3, as DNA: TGTGCCAGCAGCTCAAGCACACAGGGAGTGAACACTGAAGCTTTCTTT. This translates into CASSSSTQGVNTEAFF. Filled out from reference TRBV7-8 and TRBJ1-1, the complete variable domain reads GAGVSQSPRYKVAKRGQDVALRCDPISGHVSLFWYQQALGQGPEFLTYFQNEAQLDKSGLPSDRFFAERPEGSVSTLKIQRTQQEDSAVYLCASSSSTQGVNTEAFFGQGTRLTVV.

V and J are TRBV4-1 and TRBJ2-3; TRBD2 matches at 11 bases. Germline trimming cut 0 bases from V and 3 bases from J; bases unmatched to any gene: 2. The CDR3 covers 16 residues. Germline-derived CDR1 and CDR2 are MGHRA and YSYEKL. The CDR3 sequence is CASSQDRTSGTDTQYF. The CDR3 DNA reads TGCGCCAGCAGCCAAGATAGGACTAGCGGGACAGATACGCAGTATTTT.

V is TRBV28 and J is TRBJ1-4, with 7 positions matching TRBD1. The junction had 9 bases not matched to a gene; V was cut back by 7 bases and J by 7 bases. Germline V gives CDR1 MDHEN, CDR2 SYDVKM. The CDR3 extends over 14 amino acids. The CDR3 loop is CASNPGGKGEKLFF. CDR3 coding DNA: TGTGCCAGCAACCCAGGGGGGAAGGGTGAAAAACTGTTTTTT. The variable domain in full, with the rest retrieved from reference TRBV28 and TRBJ1-4, is DVKVTQSSRYLVKRTGEKVFLECVQDMDHENMFWYRQDPGLGLRLIYFSYDVKMKEKGDIPEGYSVSREKKERFSLILESASTNQTSMYLCASNPGGKGEKLFFGSGTQLSVL.

The V and J genes are TRBV2 and TRBJ1-4; D is unresolved. Germline loops: CDR1 SNHLY, CDR2 FYNNEI. Deletions cut 5 bases from V and 2 bases from J, with 3 bases between. CDR3 length: 12 residues. In DNA form, the CDR3 reads TGTGCCAGCAGTCTCACTAATGAAAAACTGTTTTTT. It yields the protein CASSLTNEKLFF.

The chain is built from TRBV13 and TRBJ2-2; D remains ambiguous. V shed 5 bases and J shed 0 bases, with 7 bases lying between them. The CDR3 extends over 14 amino acids. CDR1 is PRHDT, CDR2 FYEKMQ, per germline (reference sequence). CDR3 in DNA: TGTGCCAGCAGCCCTCAGACGAACACCGGGGAGCTGTTTTTT. Its translation: CASSPQTNTGELFF.

This clone has just one count. The chain couples TRBV6-1 to TRBJ1-4, with 7 bases matching TRBD1. The CDR3 is 15 amino acids. V lost 8 bases to trimming and J lost 7 bases; unmatched junction nucleotides: 13. The germline gives CDR1 MNHNS, CDR2 SASEGT. The CDR3 sequence is CASRRGGGGSEKLFF. CDR3 nucleotides: TGTGCCAGCCGTCGGGGGGGAGGGGGCAGTGAAAAACTGTTTTTT.

This chain uses TRBV30 with TRBJ1-6, with 7 bases fitting TRBD1. CDR1 and CDR2 (germline): GTSNPN, SVGIG (reference sequence). V was clipped by 1 base and J by 9 bases; unmatched bases: 9. CDR3 length: 15 residues. CDR3 sequence (DNA): TGTGCCTGGAGTGAAGGCAGGGGGATCAGTTCACCCCTCCACTTT. It specifies CAWSEGRGISSPLHF.

V gene TRBV9 combines with J gene TRBJ1-2; D remains ambiguous. The germline V gene encodes CDR1 SGDLS and CDR2 YYNGEE. The V and J ends lost 0 bases and 0 bases respectively, with 9 bases between them. This CDR3 spans 15 amino acids. CDR3 sequence: CASSVDGDPNYGYTF. The CDR3 DNA reads as TGTGCCAGCAGCGTAGACGGGGATCCTAACTATGGCTACACCTTC. The variable domain in full, completed from reference TRBV9 and TRBJ1-2, reads DSGVTQTPKHLITATGQRVTLRCSPRSGDLSVYWYQQSLDQGLQFLIQYYNGEERAKGNILERFSAQQFPDLHSELNLSSLELGDSALYFCASSVDGDPNYGYTFGSGTRLTVV.

The rearrangement joins TRBV19 to TRBJ2-6, with 7 bases fitting TRBD1. CDR3 length: 15 residues. From germline, CDR1 is LNHDA and CDR2 SQIVND (reference sequence). V trimming: 4 bases; J trimming: 4 bases; junction bases outside the gene matches: 4. The CDR3 here is CASSTGQYGANVLTF. CDR3 bases: TGTGCCAGTAGTACGGGACAGTACGGGGCCAACGTCCTGACTTTC.

The V call is TRBV7-5, the J call TRBJ2-7; the tabulated D call, TRBD1, remains unverified against the DNA. TRBV7-5 is termed a pseudogene. This CDR3 is 16 amino acids long. CDR3 coding DNA: TGTGCCAGAAGCAGCCCCTTCCGGGACAGCCCTTACGAGCAGTACTTC. Amino acids: CARSSPFRDSPYEQYF.

In its sample, this clone was seen once. J is TRBJ1-1 and V is TRBV6-5, with D unclear. V lost 4 bases and J 2 bases, leaving 8 bases between the germline ends. The CDR3 has 13 residues. Germline assignment: CDR1 MNHEY and CDR2 SVGAGI. The CDR3 DNA sequence: TGTGCCAGCAGTTCCTCTCAAAACACTGAAGCTTTCTTT. Protein product: CASSSSQNTEAFF.